Here is one T cell receptor (beta chain) with its context. The clone's antigen remains unknown. No base qualities exist here, and no much larger clone lies one base off it. TCRbeta CDR3 regions were amplified from genomic DNA by means of the immunoSEQ Assay, a bias-controlled multiplex PCR. The paper's processing steps were these. Within the assay, amplification of reference gene primers was used to estimate how many nucleated cells each sample contained. To quantify the absolute abundance of each unique TCRbeta CDR3 rearrangement, sequence reads were collapsed and filtered. For each sample, productive Simpson clonality was calculated by taking the square root of Simpson's diversity index across productive rearrangements. TCRdb re-hosts the immuneACCESS table, in-frame sequences only. Its copies lack some clones; in the studies checked, an unresolved V gene accounts for under half of them, and the cause for the rest is not known. Clonal size and the V and J genes are those of that table, whereas D and trimming came from the DNA. This sample has about 160,000 clones in its table, and 86% of those were observed once. 4% of the sample is held by the ten biggest clonotypes.

The record originates from a study of blood T cell repertoires in COVID-19 (dated by TCRdb to about 2020). Context from the whole study: Samples from collaborators originated in the United States, Italy and Spain and spanned both the acute and convalescent phases of COVID-19. The prospective study material was composed of cDNA or gDNA derived from T cells, B-cell-depleted T cells, or PBMCs. Subjects who had been exposed to COVID-19, were actively infected with it, or had recovered from it provided the deeply sampled blood TCRbeta repertoires that made up the dataset. A freely available public database, intended as a resource for researchers studying the immune response to SARS-CoV-2, is where the repertoires were released. Samples came from the ongoing ImmuneRACE study (first 160 participants) plus 1,254 subjects from 6 global collaborators. The sample metadata nearly always contained a de-identified subject ID, COVID-19 status, age in years and sex. Where available, HLA class I and class II types were obtained from metadata supplied by the sample provider rather than from assay-based typing.

The germline V end is reduced by 0 bases and the J end by 5 bases; junction bases left unmatched: 10. Spanning cysteine to phenylalanine, the CDR3 consists of 16 amino acids. Just the 48-base CDR3 DNA is kept, in frame starting at base 1. According to the germline V gene, CDR1 reads SGHRS and CDR2 reads YFSETQ. Whole blood was collected in K2EDTA tubes by collaborating institutions according to the institutions' own protocols. For TCRbeta analysis, collaborators shipped samples in one of three forms: frozen whole blood, isolated PBMCs, or DNA extracted from either of those sample types. What the research found in general, with its limitations: How much clinical and demographic metadata was included differed by source and by participant, and the metadata was provided uncurated.

Sequenced material: peripheral blood. The receptor chain draws on TRBV5-1 and TRBJ1-1; the central 7 bases match TRBD1. The receptor was isolated from a woman in her seventies with acute or convalescent COVID-19. The CDR3 corresponds to CASSLAETGAGTEAFF. The sequenced DNA: TGCGCCAGCAGCTTGGCAGAAACAGGGGCCGGAACTGAAGCTTTCTTT.